This TCR beta chain was retrieved from a study of T cell repertoires in cytomegalovirus infection. Whole-study findings and limits: Clonotypes of TCR beta that were HLA-C-restricted and CMV-specific dominated the ex vivo response. Of the TCR beta families, the public ones yielded a cumulative frequency that identified carriers of CMV plus the relevant HLA.

Germline V gene data show CDR1 as SGHAT and CDR2 as FQNNGV. Trimming stripped 2 bases from V and 3 bases from J, with 8 bases between. The CDR3 totals 14 residues. This clonotype was counted only a few times. Its antigen remains unidentified. TCRdb recomputed calls from the reads with MiXCR, one row per CDR3 protein. The repertoire consists of roughly 990,000 distinct CDR3 sequences, with under 40% occurring once and the leading ten covering around an eighth. The gene calls are TRBV11-2 and TRBJ1-5; D is uncertain. The TCR originated in a human donor in good health (CMV status not recorded). Some clones in this sample may be carry-over from other donors' samples. The sequences come from cultured CD8+ T cells from PBMCs, collected from culture after CMV antigen stimulation. In nucleotides, the CDR3 is TGTGCCAGCAGCTTAAATAAGTACAATCAGCCCCAGCATTTT. Its protein is CASSLNKYNQPQHF.